These T cell receptor beta chains were read from a single sample in a study of blood T cell repertoires in COVID-19. Assay used: immunoSEQ multiplex PCR; TCRdb lists only in-frame clones, some missing. The sample includes under 60,000 clones, approximately 84% of them seen just once. The sequencing sample was made of peripheral blood. The receptors were sampled from a human donor in a cohort sampled during active COVID-19. Both conserved end residues are part of each CDR3. The D gene is left open where the match is weak. Expanded clones are given a class, and other clones once, few, many or no size at all.

V gene	J gene	D gene	clone size	CDR3 protein	CDR3 DNA
TRBV27	TRBJ1-4	.	.	CASSLSGPGGGVKLFF	TGTGCCAGCAGTTTATCGGGACCTGGCGGGGGTGTAAAACTGTTTTTT
TRBV5-4	TRBJ1-2	TRBD1	few	CASSLPDRGRDYGYTF	TGTGCCAGCAGCTTGCCAGACAGGGGGCGCGACTATGGCTACACCTTC
TRBV4-2	TRBJ2-7	.	few	CASTIQQGGYEQYF	TGTGCCAGCACCATACAGCAGGGGGGCTACGAGCAGTACTTC
TRBV2	TRBJ2-2	TRBD1	few	CASRLGQETGELFF	TGTGCCAGCAGATTAGGACAGGAGACCGGGGAGCTGTTTTTT
TRBV3-1/TRBV3-2	TRBJ2-7	.	.	CASSPRSTRRDEQYF	TGTGCCAGCAGCCCCCGGTCCACCCGGAGGGACGAGCAGTACTTC
TRBV28	TRBJ1-1	.	few	CASNWGGDTEAFF	TGTGCCAGCAACTGGGGGGGAGACACTGAAGCTTTCTTT
TRBV2	TRBJ2-7	TRBD2	.	CASSLAGVGEQYF	TGTGCCAGCAGTCTAGCGGGAGTAGGCGAGCAGTACTTC
TRBV12-1	TRBJ1-4	.	.	CASSYITGAPNEKLFF	TGTGCCAGCAGCTACATCACAGGGGCCCCTAATGAAAAACTGTTTTTT
TRBV4-1	TRBJ2-2	.	once	CASSQGTAVPGELFF	TGCGCCAGCAGCCAAGGGACAGCCGTTCCCGGGGAGCTGTTTTTT
TRBV12-3/TRBV12-4	TRBJ1-3	TRBD1	.	CASSGTGGNTIYF	TGTGCCAGCTCCGGGACAGGGGGAAACACCATATATTTT
TRBV4-1	TRBJ2-5	TRBD2	.	CASSQGWTSPAYF	TGCGCCAGCAGCCAAGGATGGACTAGCCCGGCTTACTTC
TRBV18	TRBJ2-7	TRBD2	.	CATSGGHQDGEQYF	TGTGCCACCTCGGGGGGGCACCAGGACGGCGAGCAGTACTTC
TRBV19	TRBJ2-3	TRBD2	.	CASSRPSGGPSTDTQYF	TGTGCCAGTAGTAGGCCTAGCGGGGGGCCTAGCACAGATACGCAGTATTTT
TRBV29-1	TRBJ2-5	TRBD2	.	CSVTYNSGRGETQYF	TGCAGCGTTACCTACAATAGCGGGAGAGGGGAGACCCAGTACTTC
TRBV10-3	TRBJ2-5	TRBD2	.	CAISETAGGPRETQYF	TGTGCCATCAGTGAGACAGCGGGAGGGCCGCGGGAGACCCAGTACTTC
TRBV7-3	TRBJ2-3	TRBD1	.	CASSLRGQGPDTQYF	TGTGCCAGCAGCTTAAGGGGACAGGGCCCGGATACGCAGTATTTT
TRBV28	TRBJ2-1	TRBD2	.	CASSYVAGGNYNEQFF	TGTGCCAGCAGCTATGTAGCGGGAGGGAACTACAATGAGCAGTTCTTC
TRBV6-2/TRBV6-3	TRBJ1-5	.	.	CASSWGETQPQHF	TGTGCCAGCAGCTGGGGGGAGACTCAGCCCCAGCATTTT
TRBV27	TRBJ1-5	.	once	CASSFGRGDQPQHF	TGTGCCAGCAGTTTCGGTCGGGGTGATCAGCCCCAGCATTTT
TRBV6-5	TRBJ1-1	TRBD1	.	CASSGTGRMNTEAFF	TGTGCCAGCAGCGGGACAGGCAGGATGAACACTGAAGCTTTCTTT
TRBV5-1	TRBJ2-7	TRBD1	once	CASSPGTVLSYEQYF	TGCGCCAGCAGCCCCGGGACAGTTCTCTCCTACGAGCAGTACTTC
TRBV24-1	TRBJ2-1	TRBD1	.	CATSVPGTGVHNEQFF	TGTGCCACCAGTGTCCCCGGGACAGGGGTCCACAATGAGCAGTTCTTC
TRBV5-1	TRBJ1-6	.	few	CASSLVAGVNSPLHF	TGCGCCAGCAGCTTGGTCGCAGGGGTGAATTCACCCCTCCACTTT
TRBV4-1	TRBJ2-3	TRBD2	.	CASSQAVAGGTTDTQYF	TGCGCCAGCAGCCAAGCCGTAGCGGGGGGCACCACAGATACGCAGTATTTT
TRBV5-6	TRBJ2-7	TRBD1	.	CASSLWGQGYEQYF	TGTGCCAGCAGCTTGTGGGGACAGGGCTACGAGCAGTACTTC
TRBV15	TRBJ1-5	TRBD1	.	CATSRGTGNQPQHF	TGTGCCACCAGCAGAGGGACAGGGAATCAGCCCCAGCATTTT
TRBV11-2	TRBJ1-5	.	.	CASSLEMGQGGQPQHF	TGTGCCAGCAGCTTGGAGATGGGCCAGGGTGGACAGCCCCAGCATTTT
TRBV6-5	TRBJ2-5	.	.	CASSYQSGRETQYF	TGTGCCAGCAGTTACCAATCAGGGCGGGAGACCCAGTACTTC
TRBV27	TRBJ2-7	.	.	CASKNYIEQYF	TGTGCCAGCAAGAATTACATCGAGCAGTACTTC
TRBV5-1	TRBJ2-5	.	.	CASSPGQANLKYQETQYF	TGCGCCAGCAGCCCCGGACAAGCTAACCTTAAGTACCAAGAGACCCAGTACTTC
TRBV21-1	TRBJ2-1	.	.	CASSRTRRAGLAGGGSYNEQFF	TGTGCCAGCAGCAGGACACGGCGGGCTGGACTAGCGGGAGGGGGGTCCTACAATGAGCAGTTCTTC
TRBV4-1	TRBJ1-4	.	.	CASSLEAGIDEKLFF	TGCGCCAGCAGCCTTGAGGCGGGGATTGATGAAAAACTGTTTTTT
TRBV2	TRBJ2-2	.	.	CASSGVRANTGELFF	TGTGCCAGCAGTGGGGTCCGGGCGAACACCGGGGAGCTGTTTTTT
TRBV14	TRBJ1-1	.	.	CASSQRYGGPGMDAEAFF	TGTGCCAGCAGCCAAAGATATGGAGGGCCCGGGATGGACGCTGAAGCTTTCTTT
TRBV28	TRBJ2-7	TRBD2	.	CASSLGTSGRYEQYF	TGTGCCAGCAGTTTGGGGACTAGCGGCCGCTACGAGCAGTACTTC
TRBV28	TRBJ2-5	TRBD2	.	CASSLLAVGVETQYF	TGTGCCAGCAGTTTACTAGCGGTGGGAGTGGAGACCCAGTACTTC
TRBV19	TRBJ2-1	TRBD2	.	CASSNSGRAKSHEQFF	TGTGCCAGTAGTAACAGCGGGAGGGCCAAGTCCCACGAGCAGTTCTTC
TRBV3-1/TRBV3-2	TRBJ2-2	TRBD1	.	CASSQDSGGPTGELFF	TGTGCCAGCAGCCAAGATTCAGGGGGCCCCACCGGGGAGCTGTTTTTT
TRBV6-5	TRBJ1-3	.	.	CASSYSSKSSGNTIYF	TGTGCCAGCAGTTACTCGTCCAAGAGCTCTGGAAACACCATATATTTT
TRBV6-5	TRBJ2-1	TRBD2	.	CASGTASGRYNEQFF	TGTGCCAGCGGGACGGCTAGCGGGAGATACAATGAGCAGTTCTTC
TRBV4-1	TRBJ1-5	.	.	CASSQDRYQPQHF	TGCGCCAGCAGCCAAGATCGGTATCAGCCCCAGCATTTT
TRBV4-2	TRBJ2-2	TRBD2	.	CASSPRTSGAPNTGELFF	TGTGCCAGCAGCCCTAGAACTAGCGGGGCCCCGAACACCGGGGAGCTGTTTTTT
TRBV7-2	TRBJ2-2	TRBD1	.	CASSLALDRGNTGELFF	TGTGCCAGCAGCTTAGCACTCGACAGGGGGAACACCGGGGAGCTGTTTTTT